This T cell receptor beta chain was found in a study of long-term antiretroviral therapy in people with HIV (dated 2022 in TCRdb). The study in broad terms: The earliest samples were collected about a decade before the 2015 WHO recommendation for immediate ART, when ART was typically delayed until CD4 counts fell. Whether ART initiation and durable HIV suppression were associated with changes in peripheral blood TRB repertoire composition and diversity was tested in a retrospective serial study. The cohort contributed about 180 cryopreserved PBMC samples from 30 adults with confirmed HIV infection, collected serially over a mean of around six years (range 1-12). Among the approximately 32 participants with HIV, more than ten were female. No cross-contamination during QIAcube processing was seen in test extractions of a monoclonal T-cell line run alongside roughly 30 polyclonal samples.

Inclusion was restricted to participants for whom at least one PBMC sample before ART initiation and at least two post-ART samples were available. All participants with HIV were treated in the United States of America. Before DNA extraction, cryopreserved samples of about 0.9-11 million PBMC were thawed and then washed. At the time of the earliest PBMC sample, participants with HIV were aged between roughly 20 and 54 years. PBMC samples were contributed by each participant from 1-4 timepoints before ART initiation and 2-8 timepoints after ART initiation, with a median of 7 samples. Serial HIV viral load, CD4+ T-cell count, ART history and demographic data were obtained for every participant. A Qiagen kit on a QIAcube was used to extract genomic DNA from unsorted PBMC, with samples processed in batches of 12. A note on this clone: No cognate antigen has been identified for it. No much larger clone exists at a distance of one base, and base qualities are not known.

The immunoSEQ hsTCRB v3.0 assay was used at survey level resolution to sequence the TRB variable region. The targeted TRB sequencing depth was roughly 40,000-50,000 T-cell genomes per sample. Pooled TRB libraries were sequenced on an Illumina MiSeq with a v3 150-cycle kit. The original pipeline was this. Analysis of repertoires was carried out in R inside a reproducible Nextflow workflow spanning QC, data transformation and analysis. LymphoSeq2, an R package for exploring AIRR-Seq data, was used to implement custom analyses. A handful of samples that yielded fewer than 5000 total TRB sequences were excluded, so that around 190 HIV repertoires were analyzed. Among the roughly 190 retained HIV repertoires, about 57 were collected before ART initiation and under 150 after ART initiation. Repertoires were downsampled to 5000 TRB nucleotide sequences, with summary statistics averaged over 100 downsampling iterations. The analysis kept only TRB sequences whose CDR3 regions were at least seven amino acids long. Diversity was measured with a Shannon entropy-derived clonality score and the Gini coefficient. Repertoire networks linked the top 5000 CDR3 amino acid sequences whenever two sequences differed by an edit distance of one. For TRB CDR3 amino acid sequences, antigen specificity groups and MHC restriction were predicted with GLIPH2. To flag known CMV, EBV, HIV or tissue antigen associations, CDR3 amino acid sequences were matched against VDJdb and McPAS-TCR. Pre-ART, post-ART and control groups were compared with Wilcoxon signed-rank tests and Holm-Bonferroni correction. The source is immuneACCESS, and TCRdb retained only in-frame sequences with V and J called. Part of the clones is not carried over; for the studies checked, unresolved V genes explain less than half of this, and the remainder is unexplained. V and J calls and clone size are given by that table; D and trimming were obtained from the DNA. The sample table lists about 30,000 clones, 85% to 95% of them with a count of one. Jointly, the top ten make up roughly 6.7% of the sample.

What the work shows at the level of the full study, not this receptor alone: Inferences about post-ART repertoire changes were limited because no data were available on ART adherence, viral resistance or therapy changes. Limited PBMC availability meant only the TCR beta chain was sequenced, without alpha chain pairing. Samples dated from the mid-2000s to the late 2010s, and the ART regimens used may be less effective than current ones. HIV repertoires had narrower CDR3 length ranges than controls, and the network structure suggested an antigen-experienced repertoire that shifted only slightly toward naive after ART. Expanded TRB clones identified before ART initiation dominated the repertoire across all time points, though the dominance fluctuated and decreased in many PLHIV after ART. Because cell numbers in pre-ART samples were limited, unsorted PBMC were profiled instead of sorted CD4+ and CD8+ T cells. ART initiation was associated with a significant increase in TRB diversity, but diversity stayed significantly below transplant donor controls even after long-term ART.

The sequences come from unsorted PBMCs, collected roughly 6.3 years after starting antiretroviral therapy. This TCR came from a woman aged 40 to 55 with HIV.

CDR3 sequence: CASSPRGQGRAQPQHF. The DNA reads as follows: TGTGCCAGCAGCCCCCGAGGACAGGGGAGGGCTCAGCCCCAGCATTTT. The chain uses TRBV5-5 and TRBJ1-5; 9 bases in the middle match TRBD1. The germline V gene (reference sequence) supplies CDR1 SGHKS and CDR2 YYEKEE. From the cysteine through the phenylalanine, the CDR3 covers 16 amino acids. The CDR3 DNA has 48 bases and is translated from base 1. The junction shows trimming of 4 bases on V and 6 bases on J, and the gene matches do not reach 11 bases of it. Outside the CDR3, residues come from the reference TRBV5-5 and TRBJ1-5 proteins, so the full variable domain is: DAGVTQSPTHLIKTRGQQVTLRCSPISGHKSVSWYQQVLGQGPQFIFQYYEKEERGRGNFPDRFSARQFPNYSSELNVNALLLGDSALYLCASSPRGQGRAQPQHFGDGTRLSIL.